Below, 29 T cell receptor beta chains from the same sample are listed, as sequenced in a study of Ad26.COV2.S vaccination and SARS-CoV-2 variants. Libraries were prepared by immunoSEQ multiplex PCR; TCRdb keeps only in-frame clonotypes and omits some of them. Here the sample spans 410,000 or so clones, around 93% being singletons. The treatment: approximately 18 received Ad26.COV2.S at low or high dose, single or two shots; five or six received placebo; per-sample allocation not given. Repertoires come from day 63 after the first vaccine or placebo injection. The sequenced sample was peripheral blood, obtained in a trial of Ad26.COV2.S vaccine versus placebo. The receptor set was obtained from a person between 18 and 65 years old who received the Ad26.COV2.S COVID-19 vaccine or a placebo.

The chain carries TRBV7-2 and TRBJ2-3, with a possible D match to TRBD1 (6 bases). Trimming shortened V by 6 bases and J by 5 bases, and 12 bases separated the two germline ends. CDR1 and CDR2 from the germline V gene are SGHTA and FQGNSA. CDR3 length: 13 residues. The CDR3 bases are TGTGCCAGCAGACGAACAGGGAGAGATACGCAGTATTTT. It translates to CASRRTGRDTQYF.

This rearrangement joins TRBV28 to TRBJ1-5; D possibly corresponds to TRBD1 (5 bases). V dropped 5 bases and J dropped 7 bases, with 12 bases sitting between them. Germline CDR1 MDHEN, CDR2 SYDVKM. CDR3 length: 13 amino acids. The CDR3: CASSPREGQPQHF. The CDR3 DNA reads TGTGCCAGCAGTCCCAGGGAGGGCCAGCCCCAGCATTTT.

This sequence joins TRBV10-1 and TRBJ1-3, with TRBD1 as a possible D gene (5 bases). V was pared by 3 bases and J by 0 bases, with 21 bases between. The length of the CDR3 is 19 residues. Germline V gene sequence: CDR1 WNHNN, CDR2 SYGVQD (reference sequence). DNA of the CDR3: TGCGCCAGCAGTGAAGACAGAGTCCACAAGAGCCTCTCTGGAAACACCATATATTTT. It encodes CASSEDRVHKSLSGNTIYF.

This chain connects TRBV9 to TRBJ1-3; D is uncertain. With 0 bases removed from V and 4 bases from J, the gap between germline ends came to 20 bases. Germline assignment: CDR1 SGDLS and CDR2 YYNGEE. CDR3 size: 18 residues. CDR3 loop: CASSVGVRAVGIGNTIYF. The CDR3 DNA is TGTGCCAGCAGCGTAGGAGTCCGAGCAGTGGGTATAGGAAACACCATATATTTT.

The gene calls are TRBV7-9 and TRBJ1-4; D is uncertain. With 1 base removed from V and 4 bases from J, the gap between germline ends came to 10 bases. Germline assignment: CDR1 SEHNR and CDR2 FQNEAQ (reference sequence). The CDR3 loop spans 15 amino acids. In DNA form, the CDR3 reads TGTGCCAGCAGCTTAGACCCGACGATTAATGAAAAACTGTTTTTT. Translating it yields CASSLDPTINEKLFF.

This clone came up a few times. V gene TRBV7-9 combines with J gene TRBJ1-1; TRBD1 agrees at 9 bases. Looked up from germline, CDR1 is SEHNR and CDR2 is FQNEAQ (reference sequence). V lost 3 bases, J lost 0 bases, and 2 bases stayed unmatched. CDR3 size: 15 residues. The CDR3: CASSLRTGVNTEAFF. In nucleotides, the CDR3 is TGTGCCAGCAGCTTGAGGACAGGGGTGAACACTGAAGCTTTCTTT.

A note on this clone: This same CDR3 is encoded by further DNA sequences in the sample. The CDR3 DNA reads as TGTGCCAGCAGCGCGGACAGGGCGAACACTGAAGCTTTCTTT. Protein: CASSADRANTEAFF. The chain couples TRBV5-4 to TRBJ1-1; 8 nucleotides match TRBD1. This CDR3 spans 14 amino acids. Germline assignment: CDR1 SGHNT and CDR2 YYREEE (reference sequence). V dropped 4 bases and J dropped 1; count of bases not matched to a gene: 3.

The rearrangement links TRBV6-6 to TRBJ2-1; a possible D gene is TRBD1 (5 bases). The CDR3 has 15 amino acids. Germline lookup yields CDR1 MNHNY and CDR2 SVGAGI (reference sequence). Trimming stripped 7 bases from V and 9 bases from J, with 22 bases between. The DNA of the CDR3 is TGTGCCAGCATCCAAGGGGTCATCTCACCGAGTGAGCAGTTCTTC. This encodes CASIQGVISPSEQFF.

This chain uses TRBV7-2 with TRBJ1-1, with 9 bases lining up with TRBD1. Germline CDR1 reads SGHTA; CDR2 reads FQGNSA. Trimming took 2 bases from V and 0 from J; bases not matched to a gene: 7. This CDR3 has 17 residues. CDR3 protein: CASSLTDRGLMNTEAFF. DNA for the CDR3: TGTGCCAGCAGCTTAACGGACAGGGGACTGATGAACACTGAAGCTTTCTTT.

The CDR3 region has the DNA TGTGCCAGCAGCCAAGTTGGCGACCTCACAGATACGCAGTATTTT. Its translation is CASSQVGDLTDTQYF. The J gene is TRBJ2-3, the V gene TRBV3-1 (or the pseudogene TRBV3-2), with D unclear. The V gene lost 1 base and the J gene lost 2 bases, with 10 bases spanning the gap. There are 15 residues in the CDR3. Germline V lookup: CDR1 LGHDT, CDR2 YNNKEL (reference sequence).

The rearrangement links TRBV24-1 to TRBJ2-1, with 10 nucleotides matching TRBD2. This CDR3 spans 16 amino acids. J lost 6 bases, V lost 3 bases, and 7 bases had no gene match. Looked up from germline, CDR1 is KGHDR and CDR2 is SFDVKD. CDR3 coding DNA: TGTGCCACCAGTGATCCCAGCGGGGGGGCGTTCAATGAGCAGTTCTTC. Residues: CATSDPSGGAFNEQFF.

CDR3 sequence: CASSMIGTGLSNQPQHF. As DNA, the CDR3 is TGTGCCAGCAGCATGATAGGGACCGGCCTTTCCAATCAGCCCCAGCATTTT. The chain links TRBV28 to TRBJ1-5; D is perhaps TRBD1 (5 bases). CDR3 length: 17 amino acids. The V and J ends lost 6 bases and 3 bases respectively, with 21 bases between them. CDR1 is MDHEN, CDR2 SYDVKM, per germline. Together with reference TRBV28 and TRBJ1-5, the CDR3 gives the full variable domain: DVKVTQSSRYLVKRTGEKVFLECVQDMDHENMFWYRQDPGLGLRLIYFSYDVKMKEKGDIPEGYSVSREKKERFSLILESASTNQTSMYLCASSMIGTGLSNQPQHFGDGTRLSIL.

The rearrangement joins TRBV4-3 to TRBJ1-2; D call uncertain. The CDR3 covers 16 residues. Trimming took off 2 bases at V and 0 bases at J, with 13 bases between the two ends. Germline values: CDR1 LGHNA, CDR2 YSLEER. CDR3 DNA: TGCGCCAGCAGCCAATCACGGACGGGAGCTAACTATGGCTACACCTTC. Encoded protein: CASSQSRTGANYGYTF.

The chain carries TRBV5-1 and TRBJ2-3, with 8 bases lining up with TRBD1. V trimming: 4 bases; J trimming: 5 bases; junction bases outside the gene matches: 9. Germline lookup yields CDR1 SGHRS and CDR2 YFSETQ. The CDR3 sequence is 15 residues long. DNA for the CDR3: TGCGCCAGCAGCCAGGACAGGGCGACCGGAGATACGCAGTATTTT. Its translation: CASSQDRATGDTQYF.

The CDR3 nucleotides are TGTGCCAGTAGTATGGTCGCGGGGGCAGGGATTCGTCGCGAAAAACTGTTTTTT. Its translation is CASSMVAGAGIRREKLFF. The J gene is TRBJ1-4, the V gene TRBV19; a weak D match, TRBD1 (6 bases). Germline CDR1 is LNHDA and CDR2 is SQIVND (reference sequence). CDR3 length: 18 amino acids. V was pared by 3 bases and J by 8 bases, with 25 bases between.

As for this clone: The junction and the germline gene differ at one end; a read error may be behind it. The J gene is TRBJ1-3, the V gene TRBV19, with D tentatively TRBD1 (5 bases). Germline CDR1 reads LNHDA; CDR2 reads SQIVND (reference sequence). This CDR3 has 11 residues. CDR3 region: CASSIGAATAF. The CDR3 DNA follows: TGTGCCAGTAGTATCGGGGCCGCCACGGCGTTT.

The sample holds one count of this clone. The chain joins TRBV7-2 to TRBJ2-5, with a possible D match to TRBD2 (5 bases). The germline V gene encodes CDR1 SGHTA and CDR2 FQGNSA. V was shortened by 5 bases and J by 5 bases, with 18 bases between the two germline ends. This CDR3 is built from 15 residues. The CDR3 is CASSPSSTRLETQYF. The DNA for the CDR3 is TGTGCCAGCAGCCCTTCCTCTACTAGGTTGGAGACCCAGTACTTC.

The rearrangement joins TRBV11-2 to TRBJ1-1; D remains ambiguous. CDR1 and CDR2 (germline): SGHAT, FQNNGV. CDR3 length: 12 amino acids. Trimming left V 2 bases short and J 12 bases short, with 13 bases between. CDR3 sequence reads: CASSLTSGGTFF. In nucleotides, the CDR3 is TGTGCCAGCAGCTTAACTTCCGGTGGGACTTTCTTT.

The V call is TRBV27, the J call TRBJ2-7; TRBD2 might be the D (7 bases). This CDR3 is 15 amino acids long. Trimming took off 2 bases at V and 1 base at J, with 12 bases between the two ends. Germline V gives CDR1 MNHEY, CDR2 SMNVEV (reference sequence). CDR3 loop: CASSLGGGGSYEQYF. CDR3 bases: TGTGCCAGCAGTTTAGGGGGGGGCGGTTCCTACGAGCAGTACTTC.

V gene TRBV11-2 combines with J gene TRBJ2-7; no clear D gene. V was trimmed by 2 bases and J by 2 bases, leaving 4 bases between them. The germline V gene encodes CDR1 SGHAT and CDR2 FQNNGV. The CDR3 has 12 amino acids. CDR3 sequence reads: CASSLLPYEQYF. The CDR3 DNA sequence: TGTGCCAGCAGCTTATTGCCCTACGAGCAGTACTTC.

The CDR3 nucleotides read TGTGCCAGCAGTTTGGGGCAGGGGGCGAGTACCGGGGAGCTGTTTTTT. Translating it yields CASSLGQGASTGELFF. V and J are TRBV28 and TRBJ2-2; TRBD1 matches 8 bases. There are 16 residues in the CDR3. After removal of 3 bases from V and 5 bases from J, the junction contained 8 bases not matched to a gene. Per the germline V gene, CDR1 is MDHEN and CDR2 is SYDVKM.

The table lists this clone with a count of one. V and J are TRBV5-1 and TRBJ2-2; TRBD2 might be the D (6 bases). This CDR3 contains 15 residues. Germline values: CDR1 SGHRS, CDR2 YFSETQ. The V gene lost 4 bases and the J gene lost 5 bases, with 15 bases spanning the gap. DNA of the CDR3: TGCGCCAGCAGCCTACGCAGGGAGGTGACCGGGGAGCTGTTTTTT. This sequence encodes CASSLRREVTGELFF. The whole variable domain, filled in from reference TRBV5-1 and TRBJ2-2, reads KAGVTQTPRYLIKTRGQQVTLSCSPISGHRSVSWYQQTPGQGLQFLFEYFSETQRNKGNFPGRFSGRQFSNSRSEMNVSTLELGDSALYLCASSLRREVTGELFFGEGSRLTVL.

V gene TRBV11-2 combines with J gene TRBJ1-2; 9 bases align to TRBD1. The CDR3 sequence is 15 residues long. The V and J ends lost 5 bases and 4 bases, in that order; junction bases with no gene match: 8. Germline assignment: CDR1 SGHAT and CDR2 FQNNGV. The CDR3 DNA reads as TGTGCCAGCAGCCACGGCGGGACAGGGTCCTATGGCTACACCTTC. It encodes CASSHGGTGSYGYTF. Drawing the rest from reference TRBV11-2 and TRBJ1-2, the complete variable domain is EAGVAQSPRYKIIEKRQSVAFWCNPISGHATLYWYQQILGQGPKLLIQFQNNGVVDDSQLPKDRFSAERLKGVDSTLKIQPAKLEDSAVYLCASSHGGTGSYGYTFGSGTRLTVV.

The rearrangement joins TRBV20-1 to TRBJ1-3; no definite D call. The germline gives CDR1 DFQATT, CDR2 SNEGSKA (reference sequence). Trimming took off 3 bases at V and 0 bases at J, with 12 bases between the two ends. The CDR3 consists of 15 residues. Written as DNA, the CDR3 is TGCAGTGCTAGTCGTGACAACTACTCTGGAAACACCATATATTTT. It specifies CSASRDNYSGNTIYF.

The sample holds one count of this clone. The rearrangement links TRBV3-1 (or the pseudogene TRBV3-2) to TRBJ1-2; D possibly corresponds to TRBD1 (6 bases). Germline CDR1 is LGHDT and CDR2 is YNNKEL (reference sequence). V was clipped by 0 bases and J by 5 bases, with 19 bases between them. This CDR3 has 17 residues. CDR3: CASSQEALTGGAYGYTF. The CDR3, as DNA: TGTGCCAGCAGCCAAGAGGCCCTGACAGGAGGTGCTTATGGCTACACCTTC.

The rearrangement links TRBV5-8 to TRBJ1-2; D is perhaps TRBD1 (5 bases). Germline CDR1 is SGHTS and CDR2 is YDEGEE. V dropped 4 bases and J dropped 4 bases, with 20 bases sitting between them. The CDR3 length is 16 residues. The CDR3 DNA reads TGTGCCAGCAGCGTCGAGACACCCCAGGGCCCCTATGGCTACACCTTC. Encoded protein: CASSVETPQGPYGYTF.

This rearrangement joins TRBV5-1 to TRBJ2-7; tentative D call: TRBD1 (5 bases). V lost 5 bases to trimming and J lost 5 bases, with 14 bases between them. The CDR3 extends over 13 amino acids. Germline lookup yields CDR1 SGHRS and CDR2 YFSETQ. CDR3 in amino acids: CASRIGHPNEQYF. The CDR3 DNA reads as TGCGCCAGCAGAATAGGACACCCGAACGAGCAGTACTTC.

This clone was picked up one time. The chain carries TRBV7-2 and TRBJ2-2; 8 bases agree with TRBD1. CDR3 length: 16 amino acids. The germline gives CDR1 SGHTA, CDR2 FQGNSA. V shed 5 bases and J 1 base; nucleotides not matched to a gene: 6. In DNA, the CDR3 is TGTGCCAGCAGCGCCGGGGACAGGCTGAACACCGGGGAGCTGTTTTTT. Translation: CASSAGDRLNTGELFF.

The CDR3 DNA reads TGTGCCAGCAGCTGGACTAGCGGGGTGTCCTACAATGAGCAGTTCTTC. Amino acids: CASSWTSGVSYNEQFF. The gene calls are TRBV5-6 and TRBJ2-1; 12 bases map to TRBD2. V lost 3 bases to trimming and J lost 1 base; unmatched junction nucleotides: 2. Germline CDR1 reads SGHDT; CDR2 reads YYEEEE. This CDR3 contains 16 residues. Variable domain in full (rest from reference TRBV5-6 and TRBJ2-1): DAGVTQSPTHLIKTRGQQVTLRCSPKSGHDTVSWYQQALGQGPQFIFQYYEEEERQRGNFPDRFSGHQFPNYSSELNVNALLLGDSALYLCASSWTSGVSYNEQFFGPGTRLTVL.